This TCR beta chain was captured in a study of shared clonotypes between healthy human individuals. Study-level results: Lower generation probabilities were found for non-shared clonotypes than for those shared by all four donors.

Splitting of each subset's genomic DNA was done evenly across several immunoSEQ plates. Profiled with immunoSEQ multiplex PCR; TCRdb holds only in-frame clones, not every one. In the table there are roughly 1,500,000 clones, approximately 98.5% of which are singletons. The CDR3 is 17 amino acids. With regard to this clone: The antigen remains unidentified.

The healthy adult donors were HIV-negative and reported no recent acute infections or vaccinations. The V call is TRBV12-2, the J call TRBJ2-1; the D call in the table, TRBD2, was not verified against the DNA. TRBV12-2 is assigned pseudogene status. The sequence was obtained from a man in his thirties or forties in good health. The material sequenced was naive CD4+ T cells sorted from blood. The subset: CD45RA+ positively selected. CDR3 sequence (DNA): TGTGCAAGTCGCGCCCGACTAGCGGGAGGCCGAGACAATGAGCAGTTCTTC. Protein: CASRARLAGGRDNEQFF.